Presented here are 27 T cell receptor beta chains from one specimen sequenced in a study of T-cell memory formation after mild COVID-19. MiXCR was run by TCRdb on the 5' RACE reads, yielding one entry per CDR3 protein. Seen here are fewer than 200,000 distinct CDR3 sequences, about 20% observed once, and the top ten hold about 23%. Sequenced: PBMCs or a T cell subset sorted from them (not recorded which). All receptors derive from an adult woman who had mild COVID-19 (a few samples of this study predate the infection). Cell type and time point are not known.

This clonotype was counted once. The chain carries TRBV6-6 and TRBJ1-5, with 9 bases identical to TRBD1. The V and J ends lost 6 bases and 6 bases, in that order; junction bases with no gene match: 12. In germline, CDR1 is MNHNY, CDR2 SVGAGI (reference sequence). The CDR3 is made up of 16 amino acids. The CDR3 region has the DNA TGTGCCAGCAGACCTACGGGACAGGGATCAATTCAGCCCCAGCATTTT. Translation gives CASRPTGQGSIQPQHF.

The rearrangement uses TRBV5-1 and TRBJ2-3; D is possibly TRBD1 (6 bases). Trimming took 3 bases from V and 2 from J, leaving 13 bases between them. This CDR3 has 15 amino acids. Per the germline V gene, CDR1 is SGHRS and CDR2 is YFSETQ. The CDR3 DNA is TGCGCCAGCAGCTGGAGGACAGATAACACAGATACGCAGTATTTT. It specifies CASSWRTDNTDTQYF. Complete variable domain (other parts from reference TRBV5-1 and TRBJ2-3): KAGVTQTPRYLIKTRGQQVTLSCSPISGHRSVSWYQQTPGQGLQFLFEYFSETQRNKGNFPGRFSGRQFSNSRSEMNVSTLELGDSALYLCASSWRTDNTDTQYFGPGTRLTVL.

The genes are TRBV12-3 or TRBV12-4 and TRBJ2-5; the match to TRBD1 covers 8 bases. CDR3 length: 14 residues. J lost 5 bases, V lost 3 bases, and 5 bases had no gene match. CDR3 in DNA: TGTGCCAGCAGTTTCCCGGGACAGGAGGAGACCCAGTACTTC. This codes for CASSFPGQEETQYF.

This rearrangement joins TRBV2 to TRBJ2-3, with 12 bases aligning to TRBD1. Unmatched junction bases numbered 12, after V lost 8 bases and J lost 0 bases. Germline V gene data show CDR1 as SNHLY and CDR2 as FYNNEI. CDR3 length equals 18 residues. The CDR3 loop reads CASPRRDRGQISTDTQYF. CDR3 bases: TGTGCCAGCCCTAGGAGGGACAGGGGGCAGATTAGCACAGATACGCAGTATTTT.

A few counts support this clonotype. This chain links TRBV6-6 with TRBJ2-5, with TRBD2 identical over 8 bases. Germline V lookup: CDR1 MNHNY, CDR2 SVGAGI (reference sequence). The junction had 6 bases not matched to a gene; V was cut back by 2 bases and J by 1 base. The CDR3 loop spans 16 amino acids. CDR3 DNA sequence: TGTGCCAGCAGTTACACTAGCGGAGACTTCCAAGAGACCCAGTACTTC. Its translation: CASSYTSGDFQETQYF.

This chain connects TRBV10-3 to TRBJ2-1, with D perhaps matching TRBD1 or TRBD2 (5 bases each). The V end lost 9 bases, the J end lost 9 bases, and 12 bases lay between the germline ends. Germline V gives CDR1 ENHRY, CDR2 SYGVKD. CDR3 size: 11 residues. The CDR3 nucleotides are TGTGCCATATTGACCGGGACTGAGCAGTTCTTC. This codes for CAILTGTEQFF.

This chain connects TRBV29-1 to TRBJ1-2; no firm D call. Germline values: CDR1 SQVTM, CDR2 ANQGSEA. Trimming cost V 5 bases and J 6 bases, with 13 bases left between them. There are 12 residues in the CDR3. The CDR3 DNA follows: TGCAGCGTTCCCTGGGGAGGTCATGGCTACACCTTC. It encodes CSVPWGGHGYTF. The variable domain in full, with the rest retrieved from reference TRBV29-1 and TRBJ1-2, is SAVISQKPSRDICQRGTSLTIQCQVDSQVTMMFWYRQQPGQSLTLIATANQGSEATYESGFVIDKFPISRPNLTFSTLTVSNMSPEDSSIYLCSVPWGGHGYTFGSGTRLTVV.

This clonotype has only a few counts. In nucleotides, the CDR3 is TGTGCCAGCAGCCAAGATCTCCTAGCGGGAAAAGAGACCCAGTACTTC. As protein: CASSQDLLAGKETQYF. The chain couples TRBV4-2 to TRBJ2-5; 9 nucleotides match TRBD2. CDR1 and CDR2 (germline): LGHNA, YNFKEQ. The V and J ends lost 0 bases and 3 bases, in that order; junction bases with no gene match: 5. The CDR3 runs 16 residues.

The genes are TRBV11-1 and TRBJ2-7; TRBD1 matches at 8 bases. Per germline, CDR1 SGHAT and CDR2 FQDESV (reference sequence). The length of the CDR3 is 14 residues. The V segment lost 5 bases and the J segment 7 bases; nucleotides outside the gene matches: 10. CDR3 nucleotide sequence: TGTGCCAGCAGCCCGGGACAGGCCACTCGGGAGCAGTACTTC. Protein sequence: CASSPGQATREQYF.

The CDR3 is CASSPSGSHQEQFF. For the CDR3, the DNA is TGTGCCAGCAGCCCCTCCGGGTCCCATCAGGAGCAGTTCTTC. This chain connects TRBV7-3 to TRBJ2-1; no firm D call. Germline V CDR1 and CDR2: SGHTA, FQGTGA. V lost 5 bases and J lost 10, with 18 bases in between. The CDR3 runs 14 residues.

CDR3 protein: CASTVGAVLYEQYF. For the CDR3, the DNA is TGTGCCAGCACCGTAGGGGCAGTACTCTACGAGCAGTACTTC. This chain joins TRBV12-3 or TRBV12-4 and TRBJ2-7; a weak D match, TRBD1 (5 bases). The CDR3 extends over 14 amino acids. Trimming pared 7 bases from V and 3 bases from J, leaving 16 bases between.

The rearrangement joins TRBV19 to TRBJ1-1; 9 bases match TRBD1. The germline V gene has CDR1 LNHDA and CDR2 SQIVND (reference sequence). CDR3 length: 13 amino acids. V trimming: 3 bases; J trimming: 11 bases; junction bases outside the gene matches: 7. CDR3 coding DNA: TGTGCCAGTAGTATCCCGGGGACAGGGTATGCTTTCTTT. This encodes CASSIPGTGYAFF.

This clonotype was counted a few times. CDR3 region: CASSFMGYGYTF. The CDR3 DNA sequence: TGTGCCAGCAGCTTCATGGGCTATGGCTACACCTTC. V gene TRBV7-6 combines with J gene TRBJ1-2; D gene unclear. V was clipped by 3 bases and J by 4 bases, with 6 bases between them. The V gene's germline CDR1 is SGHVS and CDR2 FNYEAQ. The CDR3 extends over 12 amino acids.

This CDR3 reads CASSYTMTGTGIRETQYF. CDR3 in DNA: TGTGCCAGCAGTTACACAATGACAGGGACGGGGATTCGGGAGACCCAGTACTTC. The rearrangement joins TRBV6-6 to TRBJ2-5; 7 bases are a match to TRBD1. The junction had 17 bases not matched to a gene; V was cut back by 2 bases and J by 5 bases. The CDR3 consists of 18 residues. Germline CDR1 MNHNY, CDR2 SVGAGI (reference sequence).

CDR3 amino acids: CASSYGQGGFGELFF. In DNA form, the CDR3 reads TGTGCCAGCAGCTACGGACAGGGAGGGTTCGGGGAGCTGTTTTTT. This chain uses TRBV7-8 with TRBJ2-2, with D perhaps matching TRBD1 (8 bases). Trimming cost V 4 bases and J 7 bases, with 16 bases left between them. Germline CDR1 and CDR2: SGHVS and FQNEAQ. CDR3 size: 15 residues.

This sequence joins TRBV20-1 and TRBJ2-5; D perhaps matches TRBD2 (6 bases). Germline V lookup: CDR1 DFQATT, CDR2 SNEGSKA (reference sequence). V lost 0 bases, J lost 4 bases, and 21 bases lay in between. The CDR3 length is 17 residues. The CDR3 bases are TGCAGTGCTAGAGATTGGGTTATAGGGGCCGGGGGAGAGACCCAGTACTTC. Translated: CSARDWVIGAGGETQYF.

The J gene is TRBJ2-2, the V gene TRBV7-9, with 7 bases aligning to TRBD1. Germline values: CDR1 SEHNR, CDR2 FQNEAQ (reference sequence). V lost 5 bases to trimming and J lost 0 bases; unmatched junction nucleotides: 6. The CDR3 consists of 16 residues. The CDR3 protein is CASSPGQGANTGELFF. DNA of the CDR3: TGTGCCAGCAGCCCTGGTCAGGGGGCGAACACCGGGGAGCTGTTTTTT.

The genes are TRBV7-6 and TRBJ2-7; TRBD2 might be the D (6 bases). CDR1 SGHVS and CDR2 FNYEAQ come from the germline V gene. This CDR3 region has 15 residues. V lost 5 bases and J lost 2, with 16 bases in between. The CDR3 loop is CASSPGWGETYEQYF. CDR3 sequence (DNA): TGTGCCAGCAGCCCCGGGTGGGGGGAAACCTACGAGCAGTACTTC.

The rearrangement joins TRBV12-3 or TRBV12-4 to TRBJ2-5, with 7 bases fitting TRBD2. The CDR3 sequence is 15 residues long. Trimming at V came to 5 bases and at J to 5 bases, leaving 11 bases not matched to a gene. In nucleotides, the CDR3 is TGTGCCAGCAGTCGAGTCGGGCTAGCGGAGGAGACCCAGTACTTC. Translated: CASSRVGLAEETQYF.

This clonotype appeared once. CDR3 amino acids: CASSPPSVGYGGYTF. The CDR3 coding sequence is TGTGCCAGCAGCCCCCCATCTGTGGGGTATGGTGGCTACACCTTC. The chain joins TRBV7-9 to TRBJ1-2, with D hard to call. Germline-derived CDR1 and CDR2 are SEHNR and FQNEAQ (reference sequence). The CDR3 is 15 amino acids. The V end was cut by 5 bases, the J end by 7 bases, with 20 bases between.

The chain uses TRBV24-1 and TRBJ2-7; TRBD2 aligns across 11 bases. Germline V gene sequence: CDR1 KGHDR, CDR2 SFDVKD. Trimming removed 4 bases from V and 10 bases from J; junction bases left unmatched: 8. The CDR3 spans 14 residues. CDR3 in amino acids: CATSEDGLAGRQYF. CDR3 nucleotides: TGTGCCACCAGTGAGGATGGACTAGCGGGTCGTCAGTACTTC.

The chain has TRBV20-1 and TRBJ1-5; D gene unclear. V lost 0 bases, J lost 4 bases, and 4 bases lay in between. The CDR3 loop spans 12 amino acids. The germline gives CDR1 DFQATT, CDR2 SNEGSKA (reference sequence). CDR3 coding DNA: TGCAGTGCTAGAGAGATAAATCAGCCCCAGCATTTT. Its protein product is CSAREINQPQHF.

The chain joins TRBV27 to TRBJ2-1; TRBD2 is a possible D gene (6 bases). The CDR3 runs to 15 residues. The V and J ends lost 7 bases and 3 bases respectively, with 16 bases between them. In germline, CDR1 is MNHEY, CDR2 SMNVEV (reference sequence). In nucleotides, the CDR3 is TGTGCCAGCAACCAGGGACTGCCGGGCTACAATGAGCAGTTCTTC. This translates into CASNQGLPGYNEQFF.

This clonotype appeared a few times. V gene TRBV4-2 combines with J gene TRBJ1-5; D perhaps matches TRBD1 (6 bases). Germline-derived CDR1 and CDR2 are LGHNA and YNFKEQ. Trimming pared 0 bases from V and 0 bases from J, leaving 21 bases between. This CDR3 contains 20 residues. CDR3 DNA: TGTGCCAGCAGCCAAGATGTAACAGGGTTTGGAGGGTATAGCAATCAGCCCCAGCATTTT. Translation gives CASSQDVTGFGGYSNQPQHF.

This clonotype came up many times. The V call is TRBV12-5, the J call TRBJ1-3; 8 nucleotides agree with TRBD1. The CDR3 loop spans 15 amino acids. The junction had 1 base not matched to a gene; V was cut back by 3 bases and J by 0 bases. Germline values: CDR1 LGHNT, CDR2 FRNRAP. CDR3 nucleotide sequence: TGTGCTAGTGGTTTTACAGGGGGCTCTGGAAACACCATATATTTT. It codes for CASGFTGGSGNTIYF.

The chain employs TRBV7-6 and TRBJ2-3, with 13 positions matching TRBD2. The CDR3 contains 15 residues. CDR1 is SGHVS and CDR2 is FNYEAQ in the germline V gene. J lost 5 bases, V lost 5 bases, and 4 bases had no gene match. The CDR3 nucleotides are TGTGCCAGCAGCAAACTAGCGGGGGGGCTAGATACGCAGTATTTT. Amino acids: CASSKLAGGLDTQYF.

This clonotype has just a few counts. The chain joins TRBV7-3 to TRBJ2-7; 13 nucleotides align to TRBD2. The junction had 5 bases not matched to a gene; V was cut back by 2 bases and J by 4 bases. The CDR3 loop spans 16 amino acids. Per the germline V gene, CDR1 is SGHTA and CDR2 is FQGTGA. CDR3 protein: CASSLHRTSGRYEQYF. CDR3 nucleotides: TGTGCCAGCAGCTTACACCGGACTAGCGGGAGATACGAGCAGTACTTC.